This T cell receptor (gamma chain) emerged from a study of gamma-delta chains in newborns, infants, children. Study at large: Innate gammadelta T cells reportedly expand polyclonally right after birth, driven by microbial exposure, per the title.

TCRdb repeated clone calling on the reads with CATT. The table has about 2,500 gamma-chain clones, about 25% seen once; the top ten hold 20%. The clonotype comes from a child who was a newborn, infant or young child, either healthy, febrile or measles-vaccinated (not recorded which). Sequencing was done on a sample of blood.

The CDR3 is CALWEVHMRELGKKIKVF. The CDR3 DNA reads as TGTGCCTTGTGGGAGGTGCACATGAGGGAGTTGGGCAAAAAAATCAAGGTATTT. V is TRGV9 and J is TRGJP. The CDR3 loop spans 18 amino acids. V dropped 0 bases and J dropped 7; count of bases not matched to a gene: 9. Germline CDR1 is GITISATS and CDR2 is ISYDGTV (reference sequence).